The rows below give T cell receptor beta chains drawn from one sample of a study of shared clonotypes between healthy human individuals. Measured with immunoSEQ multiplex PCR; TCRdb has only the in-frame clones, and not every one. The data show some 1 million clones, with under 80% seen just once and about 1.5% held by the top ten. Sample: memory CD4+ T cells sorted from blood. These receptors all stem from a man aged 18 to 30 in good health. Each CDR3 is given with its conserved first and last residue.

v_call cdr3_aa
TRBV30 CACLPWETGYTF
TRBV6-1 CASSLEGGLNTEAFF
TRBV10-3 CAISESGDPYSNQPQHF
TRBV19 CASSLSGAANEKLFF
TRBV30 CAWSVGGASYEQYF
TRBV30 CAWSPTAAGLNQPQHF
TRBV6-1 CASSEFRERGYTF
TRBV5-1 CASSLGASGATDTQYF
TRBV10-3 CAISSRLTDQPQHF
TRBV7-2 CASSLNWAGGNTIYF
TRBV2 CASSAKGHNTDTQYF
TRBV10-3 CAIRRDLNTEAFF
TRBV7-8 CASSPLMSGNSNQPQHF
TRBV18 CASSPAILQDSPLHF
TRBV2 CASSVSGQGYEKLFF
TRBV11-3 CASSMGLAISTDTQYF
TRBV29-1 CSVVGGYQETQYF
TRBV2 CASSGEGRRYEQYF
TRBV12-2 CASRFPITLGSLLQYF
TRBV29-1 CSVGQGVAYEQYF
TRBV29-1 CSVEEAGGYEQYF
TRBV5-1 CASSLGSSTDTQYF
TRBV18 CASSPPTRTEAFF
TRBV2 CASSESGRGSYEQYF
TRBV5-6 CASSLAGVYGYTF